These T cell receptor beta chains were read from a single sample in a study of cytomegalovirus exposure and HLA in healthy donors. Repertoires were generated with immunoSEQ multiplex PCR, while TCRdb's copy carries only in-frame clones and drops some. The sample holds over 150,000 clones, 68% seen once. What was sequenced was PBMCs. These receptors were taken from a woman between 18 and 29 years old in good health and CMV-seropositive. Each CDR3 is given with its conserved first and last residue. The order of the fields is clone size, J gene, D gene, V gene, CDR3 DNA, CDR3 protein. D genes are given only for firm matches. Size tells how often a clone was seen (once, few, many) or the class of an expanded clone, and some rows leave it out.

clone size: NA
J gene: TRBJ2-5
D gene: TRBD1
V gene: TRBV7-9
CDR3 DNA: TGTGCCAGCAGCCTCACAGGGGGAGAGACCCAGTACTTC
CDR3 protein: CASSLTGGETQYF

clone size: NA
J gene: TRBJ2-5
D gene: NA
V gene: TRBV29-1
CDR3 DNA: TGCAGCGTGGGGCTGGGGTTCCCTCGTGAGCAGTACTTC
CDR3 protein: CSVGLGFPREQYF

clone size: once
J gene: TRBJ2-3
D gene: NA
V gene: TRBV30
CDR3 DNA: TGTGCCTGGAGCGATAAGGGCTCTAGCTCTAGCACAGATACGCAGTATTTT
CDR3 protein: CAWSDKGSSSSTDTQYF

clone size: NA
J gene: TRBJ2-1
D gene: TRBD2
V gene: TRBV7-2
CDR3 DNA: TGTGCCAGCAGCCTCGGGGGGAACCCTGAAAATGAGCAGTTCTTC
CDR3 protein: CASSLGGNPENEQFF

clone size: NA
J gene: TRBJ1-1
D gene: NA
V gene: TRBV5-1
CDR3 DNA: TGCGCCAGCAGCGCAAGACCGGGACAAACGAACACTGAAGCTTTCTTT
CDR3 protein: CASSARPGQTNTEAFF

clone size: few
J gene: TRBJ2-2
D gene: NA
V gene: TRBV2
CDR3 DNA: TGTGCCAGCGGTGGGACACCTAACACCGGGGAGCTGTTTTTT
CDR3 protein: CASGGTPNTGELFF

clone size: few
J gene: TRBJ2-3
D gene: TRBD2
V gene: TRBV9
CDR3 DNA: TGTGCCAGCAGCGGACGAGCTAGCGGGTCTGCAGATACGCAGTATTTT
CDR3 protein: CASSGRASGSADTQYF

clone size: few
J gene: TRBJ2-7
D gene: TRBD1
V gene: TRBV4-1
CDR3 DNA: TGCGCCAGCAGCCAAGGGGGGAGGCAGGGGGCGTCCTACGAGCAGTACTTC
CDR3 protein: CASSQGGRQGASYEQYF

clone size: NA
J gene: TRBJ1-1
D gene: NA
V gene: TRBV28
CDR3 DNA: TGTGCCAGCAGTGCGAGGACACCGAACACTGAAGCTTTCTTT
CDR3 protein: CASSARTPNTEAFF

clone size: NA
J gene: TRBJ1-5
D gene: NA
V gene: TRBV30
CDR3 DNA: TGTGCCTGGAGAGGGAGTCCGCCTCTTTGGGGCAATCAGCCCCAGCATTTT
CDR3 protein: CAWRGSPPLWGNQPQHF

clone size: few
J gene: TRBJ2-3
D gene: NA
V gene: TRBV5-4
CDR3 DNA: TGTGCCAGCAGCTACCGGGACACCTTCACAGATACGCAGTATTTT
CDR3 protein: CASSYRDTFTDTQYF

clone size: few
J gene: TRBJ1-1
D gene: NA
V gene: TRBV28
CDR3 DNA: TGTGCCAGCAGTTTCAGGGGTGGGACTGAAGCTTTCTTT
CDR3 protein: CASSFRGGTEAFF

clone size: NA
J gene: TRBJ2-1
D gene: TRBD2
V gene: TRBV5-4
CDR3 DNA: TGTGCCAGCAGCCCCGGGGCTAGCGGGAGTGCTGAGCAGTTCTTC
CDR3 protein: CASSPGASGSAEQFF

clone size: NA
J gene: TRBJ2-3
D gene: NA
V gene: TRBV30
CDR3 DNA: TGTGCCTGGGGATACGGGGGTCATACGCAGTATTTT
CDR3 protein: CAWGYGGHTQYF

clone size: NA
J gene: TRBJ1-6
D gene: NA
V gene: TRBV6-5
CDR3 DNA: TGTGCCAGCAGACCCCAGGGTTTGGGAAATTCACCCCTCCACTTT
CDR3 protein: CASRPQGLGNSPLHF

clone size: NA
J gene: TRBJ1-2
D gene: TRBD1
V gene: TRBV19
CDR3 DNA: TGTGCCAGCGGGACAGCTCGAGAACTCTATGGCTACACCTTC
CDR3 protein: CASGTARELYGYTF

clone size: few
J gene: TRBJ1-1
D gene: NA
V gene: TRBV7-8
CDR3 DNA: TGTGCCAGCAGCTGGGGGGTCTCGAACACTGAAGCTTTCTTT
CDR3 protein: CASSWGVSNTEAFF

clone size: NA
J gene: TRBJ2-7
D gene: NA
V gene: TRBV27
CDR3 DNA: TGTGCCAGCAGTTTATACTGGGTTGGCGGCTACGAGCAGTACTTC
CDR3 protein: CASSLYWVGGYEQYF

clone size: once
J gene: TRBJ2-5
D gene: NA
V gene: TRBV6-1
CDR3 DNA: TGTGCCAGCAGGTACAACAGGGTCCGGCAAGAGACCCAGTACTTC
CDR3 protein: CASRYNRVRQETQYF

clone size: NA
J gene: TRBJ1-2
D gene: NA
V gene: TRBV5-1
CDR3 DNA: TGCGCCAGCAGCGTACAGGGCTACTATGGCTACACCTTC
CDR3 protein: CASSVQGYYGYTF

clone size: NA
J gene: TRBJ1-2
D gene: TRBD1
V gene: TRBV28
CDR3 DNA: TGTGCCAGCAGTCCGGAGAGGGCCATCAGGGGGCGGATCTATGGCTACACCTTC
CDR3 protein: CASSPERAIRGRIYGYTF

clone size: NA
J gene: TRBJ1-4
D gene: TRBD1
V gene: TRBV7-9
CDR3 DNA: TGTGCCAGCAGCTTAAAACAGGACAGGGAAGGGCTTACTAATGAAAAACTGTTTTTT
CDR3 protein: CASSLKQDREGLTNEKLFF

clone size: NA
J gene: TRBJ2-2
D gene: NA
V gene: TRBV19
CDR3 DNA: TGTGCCAGTAGTCTCCGAGGGGCGCGGGGGCCGAACACCGGGGAGCTGTTTTTT
CDR3 protein: CASSLRGARGPNTGELFF